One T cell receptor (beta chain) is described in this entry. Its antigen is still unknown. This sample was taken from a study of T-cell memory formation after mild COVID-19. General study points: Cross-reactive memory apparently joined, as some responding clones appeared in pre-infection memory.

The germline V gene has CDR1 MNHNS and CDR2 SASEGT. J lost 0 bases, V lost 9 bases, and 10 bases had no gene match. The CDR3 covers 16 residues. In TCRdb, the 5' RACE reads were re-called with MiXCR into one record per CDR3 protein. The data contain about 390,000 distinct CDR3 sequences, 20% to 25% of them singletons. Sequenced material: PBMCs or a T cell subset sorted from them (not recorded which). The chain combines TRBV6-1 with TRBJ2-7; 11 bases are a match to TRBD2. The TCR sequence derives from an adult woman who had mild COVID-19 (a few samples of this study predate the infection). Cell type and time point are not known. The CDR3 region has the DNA TGTGCCAGTGACATCGAGGGACTAGCGGCCTCCTACGAGCAGTACTTC. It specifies CASDIEGLAASYEQYF.